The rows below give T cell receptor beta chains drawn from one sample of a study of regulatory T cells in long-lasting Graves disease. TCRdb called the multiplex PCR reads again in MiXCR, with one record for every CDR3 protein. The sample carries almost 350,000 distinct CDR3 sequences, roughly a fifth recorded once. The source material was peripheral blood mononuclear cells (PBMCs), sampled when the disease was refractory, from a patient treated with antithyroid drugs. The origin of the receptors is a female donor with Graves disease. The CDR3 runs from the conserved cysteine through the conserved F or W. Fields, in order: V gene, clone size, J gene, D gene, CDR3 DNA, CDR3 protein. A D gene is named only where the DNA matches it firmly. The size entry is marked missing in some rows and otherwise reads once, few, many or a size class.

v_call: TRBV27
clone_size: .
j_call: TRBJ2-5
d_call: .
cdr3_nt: TGTGCCAGCAGTATCCAGGGTGGGACCCAGTACTTC
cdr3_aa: CASSIQGGTQYF

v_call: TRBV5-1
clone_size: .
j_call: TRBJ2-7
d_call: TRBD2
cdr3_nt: TGCGCCAGCAGCAAGAGAACTAGCGGGAGTGGAGAGCAGTACTTC
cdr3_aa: CASSKRTSGSGEQYF

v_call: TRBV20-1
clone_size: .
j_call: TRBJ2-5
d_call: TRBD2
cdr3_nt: TGCAGTGCTAGAGATCTGACTAGCGGGGGAGAGACCCAGTACTTC
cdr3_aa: CSARDLTSGGETQYF

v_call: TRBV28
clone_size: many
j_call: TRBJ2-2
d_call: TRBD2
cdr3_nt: TGTGCCAGCAGTCCTTGGACTAGCGGAAACACCGGGGAGCTGTTTTTT
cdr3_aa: CASSPWTSGNTGELFF

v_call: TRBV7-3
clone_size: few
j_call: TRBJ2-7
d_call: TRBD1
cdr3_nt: TGTGCCAGCAGCATCTCCGGGACAGGGGGAAGGGAGCAGTACTTC
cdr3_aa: CASSISGTGGREQYF

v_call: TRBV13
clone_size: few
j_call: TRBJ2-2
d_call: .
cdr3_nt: TGTGCCAGCAGCTCAAGGCCCGCGTTGTACACCGGGGAGCTGTTTTTT
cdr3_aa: CASSSRPALYTGELFF

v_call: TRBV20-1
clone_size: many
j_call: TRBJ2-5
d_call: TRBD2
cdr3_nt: TGCAGTGCTAGAACACTAGCGGGAGGGCGAGAGACCCAGTACTTC
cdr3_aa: CSARTLAGGRETQYF

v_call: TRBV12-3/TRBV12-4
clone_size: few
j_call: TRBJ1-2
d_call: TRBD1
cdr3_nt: TGTGCCAGCAGTTCCCTGACAGGGGGCCCAGCTAACTATGGCTACACCTTC
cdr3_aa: CASSSLTGGPANYGYTF

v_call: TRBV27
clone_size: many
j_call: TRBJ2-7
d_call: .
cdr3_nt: TGTGCCAGCAGTCCTTACCCCCCTGCGCGAGAACCTACGGAGCAGTACTTC
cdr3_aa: CASSPYPPAREPTEQYF

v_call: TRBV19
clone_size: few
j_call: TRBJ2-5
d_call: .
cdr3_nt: TGTGCCAGTAGTATAGCTACGGCCAGCGGGGAGACCCAGTACTTC
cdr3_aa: CASSIATASGETQYF

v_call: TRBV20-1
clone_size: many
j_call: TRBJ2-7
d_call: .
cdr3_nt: TGCAGTGCTAGAGACCCAACGGCCACCCTGGCGTACGAGCAGTACTTC
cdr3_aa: CSARDPTATLAYEQYF

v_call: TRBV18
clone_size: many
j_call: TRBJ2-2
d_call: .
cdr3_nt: TGTGCCAGCTCAGGGTCTACCGGGGAGCTGTTTTTT
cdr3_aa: CASSGSTGELFF

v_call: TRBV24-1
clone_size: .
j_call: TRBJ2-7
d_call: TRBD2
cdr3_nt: TGTGCCACCAGTGACCCCCGCCTAGCGGCCTACGAGCAGTACTTC
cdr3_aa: CATSDPRLAAYEQYF

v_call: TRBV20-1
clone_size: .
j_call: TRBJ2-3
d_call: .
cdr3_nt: TGCAGTGCCCAACCTCGGACTATAAGCACAGATACGCAGTATTTT
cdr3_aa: CSAQPRTISTDTQYF

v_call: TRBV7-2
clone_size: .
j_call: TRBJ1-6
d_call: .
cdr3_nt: TGTGCCAGCAGCTCCGAACTGGAGAATTCACCCCTCCACTTT
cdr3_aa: CASSSELENSPLHF

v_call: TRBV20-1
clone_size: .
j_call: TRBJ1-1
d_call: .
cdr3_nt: TGCAGGGCGGGACGGTTGAACACTGAAGCTTTCTTT
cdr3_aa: CRAGRLNTEAFF

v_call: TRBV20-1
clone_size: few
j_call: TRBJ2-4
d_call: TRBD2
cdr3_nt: TGCAGTGCTAGAACGGGAGGCGGGGCCAAAAACATTCAGTACTTC
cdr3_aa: CSARTGGGAKNIQYF

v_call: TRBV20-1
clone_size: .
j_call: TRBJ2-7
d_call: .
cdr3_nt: TGCAGTGCCACTAGAGAGTTCGGATGGGAGCAGTACTTC
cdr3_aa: CSATREFGWEQYF

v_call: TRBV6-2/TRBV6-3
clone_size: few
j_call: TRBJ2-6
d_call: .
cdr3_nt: TGTGCCAGCAGTTACTCGCCAGGGGGGGCTTCCGGGGCCAACGTCCTGACTTTC
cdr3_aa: CASSYSPGGASGANVLTF

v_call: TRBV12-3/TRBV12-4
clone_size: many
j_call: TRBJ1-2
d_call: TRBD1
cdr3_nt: TGTGCCAGCAGTTCAGGACAGGGCTATGGCTACACCTTC
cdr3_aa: CASSSGQGYGYTF

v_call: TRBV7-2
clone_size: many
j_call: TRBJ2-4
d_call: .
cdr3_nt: TGTGCCAGCAGCCCAGTGAGGGTCTCTAAGGACAAAAACATTCAGTACTTC
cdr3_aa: CASSPVRVSKDKNIQYF

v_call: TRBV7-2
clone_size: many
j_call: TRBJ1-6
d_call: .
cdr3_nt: TGTGCCAGCAGCTCCCGGGACACCCGAGGTTCACCCCTCCACTTT
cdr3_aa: CASSSRDTRGSPLHF

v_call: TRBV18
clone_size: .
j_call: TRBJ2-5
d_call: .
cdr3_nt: TGTGCCAGCTCATCCCCAGGGCGAGAGACCCAGTACTTC
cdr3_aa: CASSSPGRETQYF

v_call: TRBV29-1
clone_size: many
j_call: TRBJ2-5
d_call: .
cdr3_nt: TGCAGCGTTGATACAGGGCTTGAGGAGACCCAGTACTTC
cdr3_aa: CSVDTGLEETQYF

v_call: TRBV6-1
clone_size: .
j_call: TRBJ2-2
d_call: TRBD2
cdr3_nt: TGTGCCAGCAGTCGGGAGGTGACACCTATCCCCGGGGAGCTGTTTTTT
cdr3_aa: CASSREVTPIPGELFF

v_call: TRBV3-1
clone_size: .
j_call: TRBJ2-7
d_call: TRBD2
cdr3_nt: TGTGCCAGCAGCCGGGCTAGCGGGGGGCGAAACGAGCAGTACTTC
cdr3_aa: CASSRASGGRNEQYF

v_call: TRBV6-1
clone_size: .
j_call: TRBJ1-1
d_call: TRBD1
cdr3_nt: TGTGCCAGCAGAACCACAGGGGGCAACACTGAAGCTTTCTTT
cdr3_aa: CASRTTGGNTEAFF

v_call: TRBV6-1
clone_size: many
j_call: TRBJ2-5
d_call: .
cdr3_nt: TGTGCCAGCACCTTAGACGGGGAGACCCAGTACTTC
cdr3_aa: CASTLDGETQYF

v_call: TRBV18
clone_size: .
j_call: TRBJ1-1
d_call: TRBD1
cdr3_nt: TGTGCCAGCTCTCTCGGGCCAATCCAGGGGGCTAACACTGAAGCTTTCTTT
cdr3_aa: CASSLGPIQGANTEAFF

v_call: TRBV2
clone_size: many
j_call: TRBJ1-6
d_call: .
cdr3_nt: TGTGCCAGCAGTCCCCTAGGGAATTCACCCCTCCACTTT
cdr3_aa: CASSPLGNSPLHF

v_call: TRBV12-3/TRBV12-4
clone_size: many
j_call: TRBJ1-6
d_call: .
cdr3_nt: TGTGCCAGCAGTCCGAAAGGGGCACCCCTCCACTTT
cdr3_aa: CASSPKGAPLHF

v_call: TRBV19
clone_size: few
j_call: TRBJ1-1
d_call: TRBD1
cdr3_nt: TGTGCCAGTATTGGGACAGGGGGATGGGGAGCTTTCTTT
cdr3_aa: CASIGTGGWGAFF

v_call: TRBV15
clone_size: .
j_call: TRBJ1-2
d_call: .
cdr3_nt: TGTGCCACCAGCAGAGGCGGTAACTATGGCTACACCTTC
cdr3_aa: CATSRGGNYGYTF

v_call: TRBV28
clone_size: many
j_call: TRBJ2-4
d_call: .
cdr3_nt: TGTGCCAGCAGTTTGACCGAAAACATTCAGTACTTC
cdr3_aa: CASSLTENIQYF

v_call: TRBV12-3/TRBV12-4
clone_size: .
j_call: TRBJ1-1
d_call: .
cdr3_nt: TGTGCCAGCGGCAGGCGACAGGTTACTGAAGCTTTCTTT
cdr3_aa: CASGRRQVTEAFF

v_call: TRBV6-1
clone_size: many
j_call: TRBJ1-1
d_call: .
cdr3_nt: TGTGCCAGTTGCCCTGGGGTTAGGGGATACGAAGCTTTCTTT
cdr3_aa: CASCPGVRGYEAFF

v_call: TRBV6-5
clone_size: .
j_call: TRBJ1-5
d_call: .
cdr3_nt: TGTGCCAGCAGTTATTCGGAACTTAGCAATCAGCCCCAGCATTTT
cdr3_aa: CASSYSELSNQPQHF

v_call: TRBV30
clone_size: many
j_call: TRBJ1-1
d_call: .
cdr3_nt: TGTGCCTGGATGAGCTACAGGTTCAACACTGAAGCTTTCTTT
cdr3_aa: CAWMSYRFNTEAFF

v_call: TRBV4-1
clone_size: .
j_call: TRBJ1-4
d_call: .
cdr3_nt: TGCGCCAGCAGCCAAGCTAGTGAACTTAATGAAGAACTGTTTTTT
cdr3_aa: CASSQASELNEELFF

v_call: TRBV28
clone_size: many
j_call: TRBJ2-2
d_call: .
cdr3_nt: TGTGCCAGCAGTTTAGTACAGGGTAACACCGGGGAGCTGTTTTTT
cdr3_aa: CASSLVQGNTGELFF

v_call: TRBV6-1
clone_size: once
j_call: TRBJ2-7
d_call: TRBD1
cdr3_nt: TGTGCCGGCAGCCCACAGGGGCCCTCCTACGAGCAGTACTTC
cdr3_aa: CAGSPQGPSYEQYF

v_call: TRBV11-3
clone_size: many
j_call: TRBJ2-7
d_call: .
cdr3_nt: TGTGCCAGCAGCTTACGGGACGGGTACTACGAGCAGTACTTC
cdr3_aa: CASSLRDGYYEQYF

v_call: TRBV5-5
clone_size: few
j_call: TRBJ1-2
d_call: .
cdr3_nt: TGTGCCAGCAGATATGGGACAAGCTATGGCTACACCTTC
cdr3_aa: CASRYGTSYGYTF

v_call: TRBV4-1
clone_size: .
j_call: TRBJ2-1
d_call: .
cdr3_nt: TGCGCCAGCAGCCAAGAAATACAGGGTGAGAATGGGCAGTTCTTC
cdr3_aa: CASSQEIQGENGQFF

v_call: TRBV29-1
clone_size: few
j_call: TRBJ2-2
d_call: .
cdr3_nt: TGCAGCGTTCGTAGTAGCGTCGGGGAGCTGTTTTTT
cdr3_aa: CSVRSSVGELFF

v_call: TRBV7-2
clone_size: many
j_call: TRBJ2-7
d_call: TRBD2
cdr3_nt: TGTGCCAGCAGGAAGGGACTAGCGGGTACCTACGAGCAGTACTTC
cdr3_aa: CASRKGLAGTYEQYF

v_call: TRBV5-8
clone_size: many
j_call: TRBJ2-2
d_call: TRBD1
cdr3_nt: TGTGCCAGCAGCACAGGGACAGGGATAATGTTTTTT
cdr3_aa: CASSTGTGIMFF

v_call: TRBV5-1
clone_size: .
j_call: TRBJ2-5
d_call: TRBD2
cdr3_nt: TGCGCCAGCAGCGCGGGACTAGCGGGGGCTCCGAGAGAGACCCAGTACTTC
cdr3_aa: CASSAGLAGAPRETQYF

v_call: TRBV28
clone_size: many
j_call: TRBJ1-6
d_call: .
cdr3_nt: TGTGCCAGCAGTTTAGTTCCTAATTCACCCCTCCACTTT
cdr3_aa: CASSLVPNSPLHF

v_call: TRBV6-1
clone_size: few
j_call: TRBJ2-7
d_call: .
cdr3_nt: TGTGCCAGCAGTCTCTCTCTGGGGTCCTACGAGCAGTACTTC
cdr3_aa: CASSLSLGSYEQYF

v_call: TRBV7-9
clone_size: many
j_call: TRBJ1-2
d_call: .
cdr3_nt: TGTGCCAGCAGCCGGTCCGGGACATTCTCCTCTGGCTACACCTTC
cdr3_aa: CASSRSGTFSSGYTF

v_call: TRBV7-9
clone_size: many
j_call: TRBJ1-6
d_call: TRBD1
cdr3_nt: TGTGCCAGCAGCTTGGAGACAGGGGCCAATTCACCCCTCCACTTT
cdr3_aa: CASSLETGANSPLHF

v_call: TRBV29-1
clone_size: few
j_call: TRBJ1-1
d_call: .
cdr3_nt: TGCAGCGTCGGGGACATGGGGAGCACTGAAGCTTTCTTT
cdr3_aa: CSVGDMGSTEAFF

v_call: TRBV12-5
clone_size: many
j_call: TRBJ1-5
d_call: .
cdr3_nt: TGTGCTAGTGGTACAGGGTTGAATCAGCCCCAGCATTTT
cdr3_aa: CASGTGLNQPQHF